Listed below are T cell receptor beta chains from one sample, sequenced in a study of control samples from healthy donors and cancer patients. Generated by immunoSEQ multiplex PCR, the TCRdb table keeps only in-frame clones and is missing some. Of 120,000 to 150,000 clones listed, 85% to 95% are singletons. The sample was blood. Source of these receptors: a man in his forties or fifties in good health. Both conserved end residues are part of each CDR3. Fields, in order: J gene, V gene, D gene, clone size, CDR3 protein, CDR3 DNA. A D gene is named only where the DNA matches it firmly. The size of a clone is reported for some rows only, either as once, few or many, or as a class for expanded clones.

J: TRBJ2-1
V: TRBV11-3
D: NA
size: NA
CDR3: CASTDSYNEQFF
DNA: TGTGCCAGTACGGACAGCTACAATGAGCAGTTCTTC

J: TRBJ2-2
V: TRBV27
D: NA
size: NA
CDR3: CASSFPTGELFF
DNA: TGTGCCAGCAGCTTCCCCACCGGGGAGCTGTTTTTT

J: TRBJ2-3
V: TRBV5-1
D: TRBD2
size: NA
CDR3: CASSPDGDGRYSTDTQYF
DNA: TGCGCCAGCAGCCCGGACGGGGACGGGAGGTACAGCACAGATACGCAGTATTTT

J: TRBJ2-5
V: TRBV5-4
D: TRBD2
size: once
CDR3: CASSGGLGTRETQYF
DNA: TGTGCCAGCAGCGGAGGACTAGGGACGCGAGAGACCCAGTACTTC

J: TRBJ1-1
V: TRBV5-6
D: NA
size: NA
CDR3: CASSGRARNTEAFF
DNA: TGTGCCAGCAGCGGCAGGGCGAGGAACACTGAAGCTTTCTTT

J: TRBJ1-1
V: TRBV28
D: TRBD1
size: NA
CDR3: CASSFGDSAPEAFF
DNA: TGTGCCAGCAGTTTTGGGGACAGCGCTCCGGAAGCTTTCTTT

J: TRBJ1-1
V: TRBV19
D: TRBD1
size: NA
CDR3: CASSITGGSFTEAFF
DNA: TGTGCCAGTAGCATTACAGGGGGCTCGTTCACTGAAGCTTTCTTT

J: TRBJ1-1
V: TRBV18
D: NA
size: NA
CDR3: CASSATGMNTEAFF
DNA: TGTGCCAGCTCAGCGACAGGCATGAACACTGAAGCTTTCTTT

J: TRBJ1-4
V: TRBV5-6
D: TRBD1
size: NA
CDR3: CASSLAETGPVGVFF
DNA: TGTGCCAGCAGCTTGGCCGAGACAGGGCCGGTGGGAGTGTTTTTT

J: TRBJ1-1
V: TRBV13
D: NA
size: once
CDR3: CASSLALRAFF
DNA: TGTGCCAGCAGCTTAGCCCTCCGAGCTTTCTTT

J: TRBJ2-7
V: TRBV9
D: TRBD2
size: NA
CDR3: CASSVGLAAYEQYF
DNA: TGTGCCAGCAGCGTAGGACTAGCGGCCTACGAGCAGTACTTC

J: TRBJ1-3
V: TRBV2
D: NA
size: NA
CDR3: CASSAQHSGNTIYF
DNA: TGTGCCAGCAGCGCCCAGCACTCTGGAAACACCATATATTTT

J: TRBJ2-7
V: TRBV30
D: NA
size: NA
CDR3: CAWSGGLYEQYF
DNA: TGTGCCTGGAGCGGCGGCCTCTACGAGCAGTACTTC

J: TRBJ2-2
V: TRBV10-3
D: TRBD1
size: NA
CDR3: CAISTGQGAPGELFF
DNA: TGTGCCATCAGTACGGGACAGGGAGCCCCCGGGGAGCTGTTTTTT

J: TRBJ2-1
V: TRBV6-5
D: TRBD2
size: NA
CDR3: CASSSTSGSSNEQFF
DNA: TGTGCCAGCTCGAGTACTAGCGGGAGTTCAAATGAGCAGTTCTTC

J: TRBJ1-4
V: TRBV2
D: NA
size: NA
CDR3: CASAREDEKLFF
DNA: TGTGCCAGCGCCAGGGAGGATGAAAAACTGTTTTTT

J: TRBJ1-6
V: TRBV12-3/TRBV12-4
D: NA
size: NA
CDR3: CASSSLSGSPLHF
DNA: TGTGCCAGCAGCTCCCTAAGCGGTTCACCCCTCCACTTT

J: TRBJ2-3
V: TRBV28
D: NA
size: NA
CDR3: CASSPEPFTDTQYF
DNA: TGTGCCAGCAGCCCGGAGCCTTTCACAGATACGCAGTATTTT

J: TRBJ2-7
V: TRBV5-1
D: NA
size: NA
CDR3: CASSFTRSSSLEQYF
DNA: TGCGCCAGCAGCTTTACTAGGTCATCATCGCTCGAGCAGTACTTC

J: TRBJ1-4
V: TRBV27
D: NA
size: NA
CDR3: CASSSRGGGNEKLFF
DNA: TGTGCCAGCAGTTCCCGAGGGGGGGGGAATGAAAAACTGTTTTTT

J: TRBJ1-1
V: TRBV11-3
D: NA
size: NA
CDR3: CASSLRAGNTEAFF
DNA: TGTGCCAGCAGCTTACGGGCAGGGAACACTGAAGCTTTCTTT

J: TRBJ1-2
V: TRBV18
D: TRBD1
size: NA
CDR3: CASSPDRGVWYTF
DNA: TGTGCCAGCTCACCCGACAGGGGGGTCTGGTACACCTTC

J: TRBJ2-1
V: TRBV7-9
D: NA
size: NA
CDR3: CASSLALLLSYNEQFF
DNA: TGTGCCAGCAGCTTAGCTTTACTCCTTTCCTACAATGAGCAGTTCTTC

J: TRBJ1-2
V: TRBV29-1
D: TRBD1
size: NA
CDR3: CSVGEGGLYGYTF
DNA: TGCAGCGTTGGCGAAGGGGGCCTCTATGGCTACACCTTC

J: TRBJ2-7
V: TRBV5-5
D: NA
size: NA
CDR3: CASSQDSYEQYF
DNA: TGTGCCAGCAGCCAGGACAGCTACGAGCAGTACTTC

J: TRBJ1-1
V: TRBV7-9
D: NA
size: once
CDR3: CASSLFGNTEAFF
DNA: TGTGCCAGCAGCTTATTCGGGAACACTGAAGCTTTCTTT

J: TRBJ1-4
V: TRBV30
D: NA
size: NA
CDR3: CAWSVHITNEKLFF
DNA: TGTGCCTGGAGTGTACATATTACTAATGAAAAACTGTTTTTT

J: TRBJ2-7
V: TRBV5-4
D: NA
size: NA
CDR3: CASSTTDVSYEQYF
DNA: TGTGCCAGCAGCACGACGGACGTCTCCTACGAGCAGTACTTC

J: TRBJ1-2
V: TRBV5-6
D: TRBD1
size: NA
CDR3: CASSQTGDPDYGYTF
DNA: TGTGCCAGCAGCCAAACAGGGGATCCGGACTATGGCTACACCTTC

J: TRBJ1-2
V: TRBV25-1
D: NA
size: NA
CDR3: CASSEGKPYGYTF
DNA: TGTGCCAGCAGTGAGGGGAAACCCTATGGCTACACCTTC

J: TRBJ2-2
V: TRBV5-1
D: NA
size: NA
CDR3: CASSLQGEAGELFF
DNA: TGCGCCAGCAGCTTGCAGGGGGAGGCCGGGGAGCTGTTTTTT

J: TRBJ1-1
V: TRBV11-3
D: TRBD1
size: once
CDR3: CASSLRQGETEAFF
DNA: TGTGCCAGCAGCCTCCGACAGGGAGAGACTGAAGCTTTCTTT

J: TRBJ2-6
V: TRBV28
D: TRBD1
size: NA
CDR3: CASSANRGAGANVLTF
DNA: TGTGCCAGCAGTGCCAACAGGGGGGCTGGGGCCAACGTCCTGACTTTC

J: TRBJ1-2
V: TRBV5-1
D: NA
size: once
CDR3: CASSYGQKIEFYGYTF
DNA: TGCGCCAGCAGCTACGGACAGAAGATCGAATTCTATGGCTACACCTTC

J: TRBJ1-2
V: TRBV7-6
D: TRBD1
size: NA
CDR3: CASSHNTGTGSGYTF
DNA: TGTGCCAGCAGTCATAATACCGGGACAGGGAGTGGCTACACCTTC

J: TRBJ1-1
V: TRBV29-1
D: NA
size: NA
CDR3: CSVWTVNTEAFF
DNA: TGCAGCGTTTGGACAGTGAACACTGAAGCTTTCTTT

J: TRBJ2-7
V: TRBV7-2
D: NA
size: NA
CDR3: CASSLFPGSSYEQYF
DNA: TGTGCCAGCAGCTTATTCCCGGGGTCAAGCTACGAGCAGTACTTC

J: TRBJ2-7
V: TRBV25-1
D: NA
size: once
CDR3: CASSSNFGVKEQYF
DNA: TGTGCCAGCAGTTCGAATTTTGGGGTAAAGGAGCAGTACTTC

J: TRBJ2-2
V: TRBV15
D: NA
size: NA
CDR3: CATSREKGVNTGELFF
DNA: TGTGCCACCAGCAGAGAGAAGGGGGTGAACACCGGGGAGCTGTTTTTT

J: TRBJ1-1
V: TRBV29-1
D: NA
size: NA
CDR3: CSVEDSSEAFF
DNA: TGCAGCGTTGAAGACAGCTCTGAAGCTTTCTTT

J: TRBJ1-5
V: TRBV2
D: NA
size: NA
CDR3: CASSDGQEIGGNQPQHF
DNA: TGTGCCAGCAGTGACGGGCAGGAGATAGGGGGCAATCAGCCCCAGCATTTT

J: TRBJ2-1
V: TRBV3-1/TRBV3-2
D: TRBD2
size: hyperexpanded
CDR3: CASSPLAGTYNEQFF
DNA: TGTGCCAGCAGCCCCTTAGCGGGGACCTACAATGAGCAGTTCTTC

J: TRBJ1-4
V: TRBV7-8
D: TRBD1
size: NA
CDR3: CASSLVDFSGTGAEKLFF
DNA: TGTGCCAGCAGCTTAGTGGATTTTTCCGGGACAGGGGCTGAAAAACTGTTTTTT

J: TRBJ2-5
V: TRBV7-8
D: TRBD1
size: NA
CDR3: CASSPKDREVRETQYF
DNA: TGTGCCAGCAGCCCAAAGGACAGGGAGGTGAGAGAGACCCAGTACTTC